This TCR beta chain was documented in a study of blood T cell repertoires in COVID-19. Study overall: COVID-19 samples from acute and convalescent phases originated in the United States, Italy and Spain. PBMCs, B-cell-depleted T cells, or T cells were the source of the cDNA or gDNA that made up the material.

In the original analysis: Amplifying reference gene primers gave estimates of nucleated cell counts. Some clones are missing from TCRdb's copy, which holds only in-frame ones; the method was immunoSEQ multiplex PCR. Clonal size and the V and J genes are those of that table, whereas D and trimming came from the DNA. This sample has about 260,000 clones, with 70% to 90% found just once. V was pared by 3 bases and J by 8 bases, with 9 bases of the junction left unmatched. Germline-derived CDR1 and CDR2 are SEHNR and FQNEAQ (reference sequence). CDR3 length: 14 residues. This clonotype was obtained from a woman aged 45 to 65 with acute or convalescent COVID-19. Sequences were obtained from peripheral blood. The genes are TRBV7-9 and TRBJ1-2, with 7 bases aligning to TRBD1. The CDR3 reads CASSLGQGESGYTF. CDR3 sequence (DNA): TGTGCCAGCAGCTTGGGTCAGGGGGAGAGCGGCTACACCTTC.